This entry lists 22 T cell receptor beta chains sequenced from one sample in a study of blood T cell repertoires in COVID-19. Profiling relied on immunoSEQ multiplex PCR, and the TCRdb table lists in-frame clones only, not all of them. The table shows 230,000 or so clones, with about 91% occurring only once. The sample consisted of PBMCs or T cells enriched from blood (not recorded which). These receptors were obtained from a woman between 40 and 50 years old with acute COVID-19.

This chain connects TRBV6-1 to TRBJ1-2; 7 nucleotides agree with TRBD1. With 3 bases clipped from V and 5 bases from J, the junction kept 6 bases outside the gene matches. The CDR3 length is 14 residues. Looked up from germline, CDR1 is MNHNS and CDR2 is SASEGT. CDR3 residues: CASSDVQGRYGYTF. As DNA, the CDR3 is TGTGCCAGCAGTGACGTACAGGGGAGGTATGGCTACACCTTC.

The rearrangement joins TRBV7-2 to TRBJ1-1; D possibly corresponds to TRBD1 (6 bases). CDR1 is SGHTA, CDR2 FQGNSA, per germline. Trimming cost V 1 base and J 7 bases, with 10 bases left between them. The CDR3 covers 13 residues. In DNA form, the CDR3 reads TGTGCCAGCAGCTTAGACAGGGCTTTTGAAGCTTTCTTT. It yields the protein CASSLDRAFEAFF. Full variable domain (remainder filled in from reference TRBV7-2 and TRBJ1-1): GAGVSQSPSNKVTEKGKDVELRCDPISGHTALYWYRQSLGQGLEFLIYFQGNSAPDKSGLPSDRFSAERTGGSVSTLTIQRTQQEDSAVYLCASSLDRAFEAFFGQGTRLTVV.

The chain couples TRBV19 to TRBJ1-6; D possibly corresponds to TRBD1 (6 bases). This CDR3 region has 14 residues. From germline, CDR1 is LNHDA and CDR2 SQIVND (reference sequence). Trimming took off 3 bases at V and 6 bases at J, with 9 bases between the two ends. The CDR3: CASSIRGGNSPLHF. The CDR3 DNA sequence: TGTGCCAGTAGTATTAGGGGGGGTAATTCACCCCTCCACTTT.

The chain joins TRBV18 to TRBJ2-7, with 8 bases that match TRBD2. With 3 bases clipped from V and 0 bases from J, the junction kept 4 bases outside the gene matches. This CDR3 spans 15 amino acids. Germline CDR1 KGHSH, CDR2 LQKENI. The CDR3 sequence: CASSPGRGDSYEQYV. The CDR3 DNA reads TGTGCCAGCTCACCTGGGCGGGGGGACTCCTACGAGCAGTACGTC.

CDR3 sequence (DNA): TGTGCCACCCAACGGGAGCTTAAGAATGAGCAGTTCTTC. This codes for CATQRELKNEQFF. The chain recombines TRBV7-2 with TRBJ2-1; D may be TRBD2 (6 bases). The CDR3 is 13 residues long. Germline V gene lookup returns CDR1 SGHTA and CDR2 FQGNSA. V lost 10 bases, J lost 7 bases, and 17 bases lay in between.

The rearrangement links TRBV11-2 to TRBJ1-1; D gene unclear. Germline values: CDR1 SGHAT, CDR2 FQNNGV. This CDR3 spans 15 amino acids. Trimming removed 3 bases from V and 0 bases from J, with 11 bases in between. The CDR3 loop is CASSFFGRMNTEAFF. CDR3 nucleotides: TGTGCCAGCAGCTTCTTCGGCAGGATGAACACTGAAGCTTTCTTT.

The chain has TRBV3-1 (or the pseudogene TRBV3-2) and TRBJ2-5, with a possible D match to TRBD2 (6 bases). Germline values: CDR1 LGHDT, CDR2 YNNKEL (reference sequence). Trimming took 4 bases from V and 8 from J, leaving 14 bases between them. This CDR3 spans 13 amino acids. CDR3 nucleotides: TGTGCCAGCAGCCCGTCCCGGGACTCTACCCAGTACTTC. Protein product: CASSPSRDSTQYF.

The CDR3 bases are TGTGCCAGTAGTAGACAGGGGGACCTCTACGAGCAGTACTTC. Encoded protein: CASSRQGDLYEQYF. The V call is TRBV19, the J call TRBJ2-7; TRBD1 matches at 9 bases. Looked up from germline, CDR1 is LNHDA and CDR2 is SQIVND (reference sequence). The CDR3 contains 14 residues. With 4 bases clipped from V and 3 bases from J, the junction kept 4 bases outside the gene matches. The complete variable domain, with remaining parts taken from reference TRBV19 and TRBJ2-7, reads DGGITQSPKYLFRKEGQNVTLSCEQNLNHDAMYWYRQDPGQGLRLIYYSQIVNDFQKGDIAEGYSVSREKKESFPLTVTSAQKNPTAFYLCASSRQGDLYEQYFGPGTRLTVT.

V is TRBV30 and J is TRBJ2-7, with a possible D match to TRBD1 (6 bases). This CDR3 has 12 amino acids. The V gene lost 2 bases and the J gene lost 4 bases, with 9 bases spanning the gap. CDR1 is GTSNPN and CDR2 is SVGIG in the germline V gene (reference sequence). CDR3 residues: CAWSTGPYEQYF. The CDR3 nucleotides are TGTGCCTGGAGTACAGGGCCTTACGAGCAGTACTTC. The full variable domain, completed using reference TRBV30 and TRBJ2-7, is SQTIHQWPATLVQPVGSPLSLECTVEGTSNPNLYWYRQAAGRGLQLLFYSVGIGQISSEVPQNLSASRPQDRQFILSSKKLLLSDSGFYLCAWSTGPYEQYFGPGTRLTVT.

The chain combines TRBV27 with TRBJ1-1; maybe TRBD1 (5 bases). V lost 2 bases, J lost 3 bases, and 13 bases lay in between. The CDR3 loop spans 15 amino acids. CDR1 is MNHEY and CDR2 is SMNVEV in the germline V gene (reference sequence). CDR3 loop: CASSLGPGGDTEAFF. The CDR3 coding sequence is TGTGCCAGCAGTTTAGGCCCCGGGGGGGACACTGAAGCTTTCTTT.

The chain combines TRBV4-3 with TRBJ1-1; 8 bases are a match to TRBD1. V was clipped by 4 bases and J by 0 bases; unmatched bases: 7. Looked up from germline, CDR1 is LGHNA and CDR2 is YSLEER. This CDR3 is built from 16 residues. CDR3 in amino acids: CASSLSMTGVNTEAFF. As DNA, the CDR3 is TGCGCCAGCAGCCTTTCCATGACAGGGGTGAACACTGAAGCTTTCTTT.

V usage is TRBV24-1 and J usage is TRBJ2-1; TRBD1 agrees at 9 bases. V dropped 3 bases and J dropped 5; count of bases not matched to a gene: 10. In germline, CDR1 is KGHDR, CDR2 SFDVKD. This CDR3 spans 17 amino acids. The DNA of the CDR3 is TGTGCCACCAGTGATGTGACCGGGACAGGGTATAACAATGAGCAGTTCTTC. Translating it yields CATSDVTGTGYNNEQFF.

In DNA form, the CDR3 reads TGTGCCAGTAGTTCCAGGACAGGGGCCGGGGAGCTGTTTTTT. It encodes CASSSRTGAGELFF. The chain uses TRBV19 and TRBJ2-2; the match to TRBD1 covers 9 bases. Germline V gene data show CDR1 as LNHDA and CDR2 as SQIVND (reference sequence). This CDR3 has 14 amino acids. Trimming took 5 bases from V and 6 from J; bases not matched to a gene: 4.

The chain has TRBV6-5 and TRBJ1-5; TRBD1 matches 8 bases. The germline V gene has CDR1 MNHEY and CDR2 SVGAGI. V was clipped by 6 bases and J by 4 bases; unmatched bases: 5. This CDR3 spans 14 amino acids. CDR3 coding DNA: TGTGCCAGCAGATTAACAGGGGGTAATCAGCCCCAGCATTTT. Translating gives CASRLTGGNQPQHF.

V usage is TRBV2 and J usage is TRBJ2-5, with a weak D call TRBD1 (6 bases). There are 14 residues in the CDR3. Trimming shortened V by 4 bases and J by 5 bases, and 14 bases separated the two germline ends. Per the germline V gene, CDR1 is SNHLY and CDR2 is FYNNEI. The CDR3 sequence is CASSGTATSETQYF. CDR3 DNA: TGTGCCAGCAGTGGGACAGCCACGTCCGAGACCCAGTACTTC.

This sequence joins TRBV19 and TRBJ2-7, with 9 bases identical to TRBD1. In germline, CDR1 is LNHDA, CDR2 SQIVND (reference sequence). V was pared by 5 bases and J by 2 bases, with 7 bases of the junction left unmatched. This CDR3 is built from 15 residues. The CDR3 nucleotides read TGTGCCAGTAGTTCCTCCCGGACAGGGGCCTACGAGCAGTACTTC. It yields the protein CASSSSRTGAYEQYF.

This clone was counted a few times. This chain connects TRBV5-4 to TRBJ2-1; D possibly corresponds to TRBD2 (6 bases). Germline V gives CDR1 SGHNT, CDR2 YYREEE (reference sequence). This CDR3 comprises 15 residues. V was clipped by 4 bases and J by 10 bases, with 21 bases between them. The CDR3 sequence is CASSPRDSPYPEQFF. The CDR3 DNA sequence: TGTGCCAGCAGCCCGAGGGACTCCCCGTATCCCGAGCAGTTCTTC.

The CDR3 protein is CATSAGGETQYF. The CDR3 region has the DNA TGTGCCACCAGTGCCGGGGGAGAGACCCAGTACTTC. This chain connects TRBV24-1 to TRBJ2-5; tentatively, D is TRBD2 (6 bases). V gave up 5 bases and J gave up 4 bases, with 7 bases separating them. CDR3 size: 12 residues. Germline lookup yields CDR1 KGHDR and CDR2 SFDVKD.

The genes are TRBV7-8 and TRBJ2-5, with 9 positions matching TRBD2. The CDR3 consists of 15 residues. Germline lookup yields CDR1 SGHVS and CDR2 FQNEAQ. The V gene end was trimmed by 5 bases and the J gene end by 1 base; junction bases not matched to a gene: 5. The CDR3 region has the DNA TGTGCCAGCAGCATGGGACTAGCCCGCCAAGAGACCCAGTACTTC. This encodes CASSMGLARQETQYF. Full variable domain (remainder filled in from reference TRBV7-8 and TRBJ2-5): GAGVSQSPRYKVAKRGQDVALRCDPISGHVSLFWYQQALGQGPEFLTYFQNEAQLDKSGLPSDRFFAERPEGSVSTLKIQRTQQEDSAVYLCASSMGLARQETQYFGPGTRLLVL.

V usage is TRBV9 and J usage is TRBJ1-2; 10 positions agree with TRBD1. Per germline, CDR1 SGDLS and CDR2 YYNGEE. Trimming at V came to 0 bases and at J to 6 bases, leaving 11 bases not matched to a gene. The CDR3 is 17 residues long. The CDR3 loop reads CASSVGWGGQGNHGYTF. The CDR3 DNA is TGTGCCAGCAGCGTAGGTTGGGGGGGACAGGGGAATCATGGCTACACCTTC.

The chain couples TRBV14 to TRBJ1-2, with no clear D. Germline V lookup: CDR1 SGHDN, CDR2 FVKESK. V lost 0 bases and J 8 bases, leaving 10 bases between the germline ends. The CDR3 extends over 13 amino acids. Here the CDR3 DNA reads TGTGCCAGCAGCCAAGATGTCTACTGGGGCTACACCTTC. As protein: CASSQDVYWGYTF.

This clone has only a few counts. V and J are TRBV2 and TRBJ2-1; a weak D match, TRBD1 (5 bases). V was pared by 4 bases and J by 1 base, with 5 bases between. The CDR3 length is 13 residues. Germline loops: CDR1 SNHLY, CDR2 FYNNEI. The CDR3 sequence: CASSGQSYNEQFF. The CDR3 DNA is TGTGCCAGCAGTGGACAGTCCTACAATGAGCAGTTCTTC. The variable domain in full, with the rest retrieved from reference TRBV2 and TRBJ2-1, is EPEVTQTPSHQVTQMGQEVILRCVPISNHLYFYWYRQILGQKVEFLVSFYNNEISEKSEIFDDQFSVERPDGSNFTLKIRSTKLEDSAMYFCASSGQSYNEQFFGPGTRLTVL.